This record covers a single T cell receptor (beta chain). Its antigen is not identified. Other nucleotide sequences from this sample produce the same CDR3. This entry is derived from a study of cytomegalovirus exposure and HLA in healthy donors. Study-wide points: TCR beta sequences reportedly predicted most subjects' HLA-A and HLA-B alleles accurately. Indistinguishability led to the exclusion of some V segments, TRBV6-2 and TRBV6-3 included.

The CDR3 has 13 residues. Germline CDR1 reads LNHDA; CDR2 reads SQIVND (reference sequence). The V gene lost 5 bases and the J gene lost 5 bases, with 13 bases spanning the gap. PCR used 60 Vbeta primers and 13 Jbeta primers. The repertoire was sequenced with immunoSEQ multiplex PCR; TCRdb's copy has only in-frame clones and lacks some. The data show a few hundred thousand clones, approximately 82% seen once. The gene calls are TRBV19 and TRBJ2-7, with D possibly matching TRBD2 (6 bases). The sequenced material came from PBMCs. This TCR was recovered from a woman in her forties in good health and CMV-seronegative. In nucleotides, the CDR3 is TGTGCCAGTAGTTACACGGGGGAACACGAGCAGTACTTC. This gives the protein CASSYTGEHEQYF.